This passage covers 20 T cell receptor beta chains from one sample sequenced in a study of cytomegalovirus exposure and HLA in healthy donors. PCR primers comprised 60 Vbeta and 13 Jbeta primers. Libraries were prepared by immunoSEQ multiplex PCR; TCRdb keeps only in-frame clonotypes and omits some of them. Of 65,000 or so clones in the sample, about 78% were seen once. The specimen was PBMCs. These receptors all stem from a girl between 5 and 17 years old in good health and CMV-seropositive.

Only a few counts were recorded for this clone. The V call is TRBV29-1, the J call TRBJ2-5; D call uncertain. The CDR3 sequence is 11 residues long. V dropped 4 bases and J dropped 2 bases, with 5 bases sitting between them. Germline CDR1 reads SQVTM; CDR2 reads ANQGSEA. The CDR3 region is CSVGPQETQYF. CDR3 DNA sequence: TGCAGCGTTGGGCCACAAGAGACCCAGTACTTC.

The CDR3: CASRRQGVAGELFF. The CDR3 DNA follows: TGCGCCAGCAGACGACAGGGGGTGGCCGGGGAGCTGTTTTTT. V and J are TRBV4-1 and TRBJ2-2; TRBD1 matches 9 bases. CDR1 MGHRA and CDR2 YSYEKL come from the germline V gene. The CDR3 covers 14 residues. Trimming took 6 bases from V and 6 from J; bases not matched to a gene: 5.

V usage is TRBV5-1 and J usage is TRBJ1-2; no reliable D call. CDR3 length: 14 residues. Trimming took off 0 bases at V and 4 bases at J, with 10 bases between the two ends. CDR1 SGHRS and CDR2 YFSETQ come from the germline V gene. The CDR3 nucleotides read TGCGCCAGCAGCTTGGAGGGCGGGCCCTATGGCTACACCTTC. Its protein product is CASSLEGGPYGYTF.

This chain links TRBV30 with TRBJ2-2, with a tentative D call TRBD1 (5 bases). The V end was cut by 4 bases, the J end by 6 bases, with 12 bases between. This CDR3 has 13 amino acids. Germline loops: CDR1 GTSNPN, CDR2 SVGIG (reference sequence). CDR3 in DNA: TGTGCCTGGAAAGGGCAGGGCGCCGGGGAGCTGTTTTTT. Translation gives CAWKGQGAGELFF.

The chain employs TRBV6-4 and TRBJ1-2; 12 positions agree with TRBD1. J was trimmed by 5 bases and V by 4 bases; bases with no gene match: 5. Per germline, CDR1 MRHNA and CDR2 SNTAGT. The CDR3 length is 15 residues. CDR3 coding DNA: TGTGCCAGCAGTGTGGGACAGGGGGCTGAGTATGGCTACACCTTC. This encodes CASSVGQGAEYGYTF.

The genes are TRBV28 and TRBJ1-2; maybe TRBD1 (5 bases). V was pared by 3 bases and J by 5 bases, with 7 bases between. The germline V gene has CDR1 MDHEN and CDR2 SYDVKM. The CDR3 extends over 12 amino acids. CDR3 in DNA: TGTGCCAGCAGTTTGGGGCTATATGGCTACACCTTC. It encodes CASSLGLYGYTF.

This clone was recorded a few times. The rearrangement uses TRBV18 and TRBJ1-1, with D possibly being TRBD1 (5 bases). This CDR3 is built from 13 residues. Looked up from germline, CDR1 is KGHSH and CDR2 is LQKENI. Trimming stripped 1 base from V and 8 bases from J, with 11 bases between. The CDR3 DNA sequence: TGTGCCAGCTCACCACTCCTCGACAGAGAAGCTTTCTTT. Translation gives CASSPLLDREAFF.

The chain is built from TRBV6-5 and TRBJ1-1; TRBD1 matches at 7 bases. V shed 5 bases and J 5 bases; nucleotides not matched to a gene: 5. The length of the CDR3 is 13 residues. From germline, CDR1 is MNHEY and CDR2 SVGAGI. The CDR3 bases are TGTGCCAGCAGTGGAACAGGGGTGACTGAAGCTTTCTTT. It specifies CASSGTGVTEAFF.

The CDR3 loop is CASSPRLAGVNEQFF. The CDR3 coding sequence is TGTGCCAGCAGTCCCCGACTAGCGGGAGTGAATGAGCAGTTCTTC. The chain couples TRBV6-6 to TRBJ2-1; 12 positions agree with TRBD2. Losses at the gene ends were 5 bases for V and 7 bases for J; bases not matched to a gene: 6. Germline CDR1 reads MNHNY; CDR2 reads SVGAGI (reference sequence). The CDR3 is 15 amino acids.

In this sample, this clone turned up once. The chain combines TRBV29-1 with TRBJ2-7; D is perhaps TRBD1 (5 bases). Germline CDR1 SQVTM, CDR2 ANQGSEA. The CDR3 is made up of 14 amino acids. The CDR3 bases are TGCAACAGACGACAAAGGGGCTCCTCCTACGAGCAGTACTTC. Translating it yields CNRRQRGSSYEQYF.

The gene calls are TRBV9 and TRBJ1-6; 7 bases are a match to TRBD1. The V gene's germline CDR1 is SGDLS and CDR2 YYNGEE. V was pared by 4 bases and J by 13 bases, with 14 bases of the junction left unmatched. This CDR3 contains 15 residues. Written as DNA, the CDR3 is TGTGCCAGCAGCCCCAAGGACAGGCTGGGTGAGCCCCTCCACTTT. Amino acids: CASSPKDRLGEPLHF. The full variable domain, rest sourced from reference TRBV9 and TRBJ1-6, is DSGVTQTPKHLITATGQRVTLRCSPRSGDLSVYWYQQSLDQGLQFLIQYYNGEERAKGNILERFSAQQFPDLHSELNLSSLELGDSALYFCASSPKDRLGEPLHFGNGTRLTVT.

This clone came up a few times. The rearrangement joins TRBV7-9 to TRBJ2-7, with 12 nucleotides matching TRBD2. V was pared by 4 bases and J by 3 bases, with 7 bases of the junction left unmatched. Germline V gives CDR1 SEHNR, CDR2 FQNEAQ (reference sequence). The CDR3 loop spans 16 amino acids. The CDR3 loop is CASSSYGLAGSYEQYF. CDR3 in DNA: TGTGCCAGCAGCTCCTATGGACTAGCGGGGAGCTACGAGCAGTACTTC.

V is TRBV30 and J is TRBJ1-6; D is unclear. V dropped 3 bases and J dropped 3 bases, with 12 bases sitting between them. The germline V gene encodes CDR1 GTSNPN and CDR2 SVGIG (reference sequence). CDR3 length: 15 amino acids. As DNA, the CDR3 is TGTGCCTGGAGGTCAGAACGCCGCTATAATTCACCCCTCCACTTT. Residues: CAWRSERRYNSPLHF.

V and J are TRBV11-3 and TRBJ2-7, with 7 positions matching TRBD1. Trimming at V came to 5 bases and at J to 0 bases, leaving 4 bases not matched to a gene. The CDR3 is 14 residues long. In germline, CDR1 is SGHNT, CDR2 YENEEA. CDR3 nucleotides: TGTGCCAGCAGCCCGACAGGGAGCTCCTACGAGCAGTACTTC. Translation gives CASSPTGSSYEQYF. Drawing the rest from reference TRBV11-3 and TRBJ2-7, the complete variable domain is EAGVVQSPRYKIIEKKQPVAFWCNPISGHNTLYWYLQNLGQGPELLIRYENEEAVDDSQLPKDRFSAERLKGVDSTLKIQPAELGDSAVYLCASSPTGSSYEQYFGPGTRLTVT.

The chain combines TRBV2 with TRBJ2-7, with D perhaps matching TRBD1 (6 bases). V lost 5 bases to trimming and J lost 6 bases, with 14 bases between them. Germline V gene sequence: CDR1 SNHLY, CDR2 FYNNEI. This CDR3 region has 13 residues. The DNA of the CDR3 is TGTGCCAGCAGTTTACTGGGCAGGGGCGAGCAGTACTTC. It encodes CASSLLGRGEQYF.

As for this clone: At the DNA level, this CDR3 is encoded by other sequences in the same sample as well. The rearrangement links TRBV25-1 to TRBJ2-1; the match to TRBD1 covers 9 bases. CDR1 and CDR2 from the germline V gene are MGHDK and SYGVNS. This CDR3 is 14 amino acids long. The V gene end was trimmed by 8 bases and the J gene end by 4 bases; junction bases not matched to a gene: 6. This CDR3 reads CASLPGQGYNEQFF. The CDR3 region has the DNA TGTGCCAGCCTTCCGGGACAGGGATACAATGAGCAGTTCTTC.

This sequence joins TRBV4-1 and TRBJ1-2, with D uncertain. This CDR3 region has 15 residues. Trimming removed 2 bases from V and 5 bases from J, with 15 bases in between. Germline CDR1 and CDR2: MGHRA and YSYEKL. CDR3 region: CASSQLGQVGYGYTF. The CDR3 coding sequence is TGCGCCAGCAGCCAATTGGGTCAGGTCGGTTATGGCTACACCTTC.

Points on this clone: The junction departs from germline at one end; a sequencing error may be responsible. The chain carries TRBV4-3 and TRBJ1-4; 9 nucleotides match TRBD1. Germline V lookup: CDR1 LGHNA, CDR2 YSLEER. This CDR3 spans 15 amino acids. CDR3 residues: CASGQPGQGDEKLFF. The CDR3 nucleotides are TGCGCCAGCGGCCAACCGGGACAGGGTGATGAAAAACTGTTTTTT.

The chain couples TRBV5-1 to TRBJ1-2, with D possibly matching TRBD1 (6 bases). The CDR3 has 12 residues. V was cut by 4 bases and J by 6 bases, with 10 bases left in between. Per germline, CDR1 SGHRS and CDR2 YFSETQ. DNA for the CDR3: TGCGCCAGCAGCCCACAGGGAAATGGCTACACCTTC. It is translated as CASSPQGNGYTF.

This rearrangement joins TRBV5-4 to TRBJ2-2, with D possibly matching TRBD1 (5 bases). V shed 0 bases and J shed 7 bases, with 10 bases lying between them. CDR3 size: 14 residues. Per the germline V gene, CDR1 is SGHNT and CDR2 is YYREEE (reference sequence). CDR3 amino acids: CASSLATDIGELFF. The CDR3, as DNA: TGTGCCAGCAGCTTGGCGACAGATATCGGGGAGCTGTTTTTT.